A selection of T cell receptor beta chains follows, all from one sample in a study of blood T cell repertoires in COVID-19. Repertoires were generated with immunoSEQ multiplex PCR, while TCRdb's copy carries only in-frame clones and drops some. The sample yields around 140,000 clones, just under 90% seen once. Sequenced: peripheral blood. The source is a woman between 50 and 59 years old with active or convalescent COVID-19. Both conserved end residues are part of each CDR3. The order of the fields is V gene, clone size, J gene, D gene, CDR3 DNA, CDR3 protein. The D gene is left open where the match is weak. Clone sizes are given selectively: once, few, many, or a class where the clone is expanded.

>TRBV19|NA|TRBJ2-3|TRBD2
TGTGCCAGCAGCATAGCGGGGAGCACAGATACGCAGTATTTT
CASSIAGSTDTQYF
>TRBV28|NA|TRBJ2-1|TRBD2
TGTGCCAGCAGGCGGACTAGCGGGGTTTGGGATGAGCAGTTCTTC
CASRRTSGVWDEQFF
>TRBV19|NA|TRBJ1-4|NA
TGTGCCAGTAGTCCTCCTTGGGGGGGGACAACGGTGAAAAAACTGTTTTTT
CASSPPWGGTTVKKLFF
>TRBV7-2|NA|TRBJ2-3|TRBD2
TGTGCCAGCAGCTTAGAACCAGCGGGAGTCTCAGATACGCAGTATTTT
CASSLEPAGVSDTQYF
>TRBV3-1/TRBV3-2|NA|TRBJ1-2|TRBD1
TGTGCCAGCAGCCAAGGTCCCTCGCAGGGGGCGTATGGCTACACCTTC
CASSQGPSQGAYGYTF
>TRBV5-1|NA|TRBJ1-5|NA
TGCGCCAGCAGCTTGACGGGGGGGTGGAATCAGCCCCAGCATTTT
CASSLTGGWNQPQHF
>TRBV18|NA|TRBJ1-1|NA
TGTGCCAGCTCACCCCACGGACAGATGAACACTGAAGCTTTCTTT
CASSPHGQMNTEAFF
>TRBV6-4|few|TRBJ2-2|NA
TGTGCCAGCAGTGACGGAGACACCGGGGAGCTGTTTTTT
CASSDGDTGELFF
>TRBV11-2|once|TRBJ1-1|NA
TGTGCCAGCAGCTTAACAGGGAGCAACACTGAAGCTTTCTTT
CASSLTGSNTEAFF
>TRBV6-2/TRBV6-3|NA|TRBJ2-7|TRBD1
TGTGCCAGCAGCCCGCGGGGACAGGGTGGCGAGCAGTACTTC
CASSPRGQGGEQYF
>TRBV10-3|NA|TRBJ1-1|NA
TGTGCCATCAGTGACCCGACAGGGAACACTGAAGCTTTCTTT
CAISDPTGNTEAFF